These 5 T cell receptor beta chains originate from one sample sequenced in a study of T cells in Graves' hyperthyroidism and ophthalmopathy. Regions amplified from RNA transcripts were the TCR beta CDR3 regions. First-round RT-PCR with HTBI primers amplified the TCR CDR3 region. TCRdb re-derived calls from the multiplex PCR reads in MiXCR, one entry per CDR3 protein. The table includes hundreds of thousands of distinct CDR3 sequences, 15% to 20% detected once. Sequences were obtained from blood. The source of these receptors is a woman aged 18-29 years with Graves' hyperthyroidism.

There are many counts of this clonotype. The chain uses TRBV5-1 and TRBJ2-1, with TRBD2 identical over 14 bases. With 4 bases clipped from V and 6 bases from J, the junction kept 3 bases outside the gene matches. Germline-derived CDR1 and CDR2 are SGHRS and YFSETQ. The CDR3 runs 15 residues. The CDR3 region is CASSAGTSGSNEQFF. The CDR3 DNA reads TGCGCCAGCAGCGCGGGGACTAGCGGGAGCAATGAGCAGTTCTTC.

This clonotype was picked up a small number of times. The chain employs TRBV3-1 and TRBJ1-4; TRBD1 is a possible D gene (5 bases). Germline V gene lookup returns CDR1 LGHDT and CDR2 YNNKEL (reference sequence). The CDR3 length is 15 residues. The V and J ends lost 4 bases and 3 bases respectively, with 12 bases between them. CDR3 nucleotides: TGTGCCAGCAGCCCCCAGGGTACGGCTAATGAAAAACTGTTTTTT. It encodes CASSPQGTANEKLFF.

This clonotype was observed many times. The gene calls are TRBV28 and TRBJ2-7, with 8 bases lining up with TRBD1. CDR1 MDHEN and CDR2 SYDVKM come from the germline V gene. The CDR3 extends over 15 amino acids. Trimming at V came to 5 bases and at J to 2 bases, leaving 8 bases not matched to a gene. The CDR3 region is CASSMRTGWPYEQYF. The CDR3 bases are TGTGCCAGCAGTATGAGGACAGGGTGGCCCTACGAGCAGTACTTC.

About this clonotype itself: The junction shows a germline mismatch at one end, possibly a read error. The genes are TRBV20-1 and TRBJ2-5; 9 bases line up with TRBD2. The CDR3 sequence is 18 residues long. Germline V gene sequence: CDR1 DFQATT, CDR2 SNEGSKA (reference sequence). CDR3 in DNA: TGCAGTGCTGGAGACTGGAGCGCAGCGGGAGGCGTCCAAGAGACCCAGTACTTC. It translates to CSAGDWSAAGGVQETQYF.

This clonotype has a handful of counts. V is TRBV28 and J is TRBJ2-1; no firm D call. V was shortened by 6 bases and J by 6 bases, with 9 bases between the two germline ends. Germline V lookup: CDR1 MDHEN, CDR2 SYDVKM. This CDR3 comprises 12 residues. CDR3 sequence reads: CASSSTRNEQFF. CDR3 in DNA: TGTGCCAGCAGCTCGACCCGCAATGAGCAGTTCTTC.